The TCR beta chain described here comes from a study of breast tumors, draining lymph nodes, adjacent tissues. This clonotype appeared many times. The antigen is undetermined. Study-level findings and limits: The lymph node origin of tumor T cells was framed as consistent with a hypothesis, not demonstrated. The data were judged consistent with most tumor T cells coming from lymph node and expanding in tumor. Compared with lymph nodes, tumors were less diverse; compared with nontumor tissue, more.

One entry per CDR3 protein results from TCRdb running MiXCR on the multiplex PCR reads. The sample yields 50,000 to 85,000 distinct CDR3 sequences, 40% to 45% seen once. Sequenced material: breast tumor tissue. This sequence was found in a female donor with breast cancer. Some clones in this sample may be carry-over from other donors' samples.

CDR3 residues: CASSEPGHASYEQYF. DNA for the CDR3: TGTGCCAGCAGTGAACCGGGACACGCTTCCTACGAGCAGTACTTC. This sequence joins TRBV6-1 and TRBJ2-7; D perhaps matches TRBD1 (6 bases). Trimming took off 2 bases at V and 1 base at J, with 12 bases between the two ends. CDR1 is MNHNS and CDR2 is SASEGT in the germline V gene. The CDR3 is made up of 15 amino acids.